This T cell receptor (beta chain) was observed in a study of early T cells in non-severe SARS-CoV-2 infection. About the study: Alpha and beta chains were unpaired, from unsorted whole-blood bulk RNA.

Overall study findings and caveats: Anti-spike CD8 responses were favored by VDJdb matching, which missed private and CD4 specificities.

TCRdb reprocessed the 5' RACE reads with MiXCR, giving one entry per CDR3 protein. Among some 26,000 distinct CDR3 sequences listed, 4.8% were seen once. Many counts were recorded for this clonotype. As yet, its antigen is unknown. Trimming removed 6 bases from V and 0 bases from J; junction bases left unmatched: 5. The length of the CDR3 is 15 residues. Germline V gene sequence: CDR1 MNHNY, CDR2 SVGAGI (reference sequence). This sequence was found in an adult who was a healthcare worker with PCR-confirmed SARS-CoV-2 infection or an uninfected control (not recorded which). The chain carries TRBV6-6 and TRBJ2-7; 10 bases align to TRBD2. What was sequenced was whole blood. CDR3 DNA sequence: TGTGCCAGCAGCCCGGGACTAGCGCGCTCCTACGAGCAGTACTTC. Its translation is CASSPGLARSYEQYF.